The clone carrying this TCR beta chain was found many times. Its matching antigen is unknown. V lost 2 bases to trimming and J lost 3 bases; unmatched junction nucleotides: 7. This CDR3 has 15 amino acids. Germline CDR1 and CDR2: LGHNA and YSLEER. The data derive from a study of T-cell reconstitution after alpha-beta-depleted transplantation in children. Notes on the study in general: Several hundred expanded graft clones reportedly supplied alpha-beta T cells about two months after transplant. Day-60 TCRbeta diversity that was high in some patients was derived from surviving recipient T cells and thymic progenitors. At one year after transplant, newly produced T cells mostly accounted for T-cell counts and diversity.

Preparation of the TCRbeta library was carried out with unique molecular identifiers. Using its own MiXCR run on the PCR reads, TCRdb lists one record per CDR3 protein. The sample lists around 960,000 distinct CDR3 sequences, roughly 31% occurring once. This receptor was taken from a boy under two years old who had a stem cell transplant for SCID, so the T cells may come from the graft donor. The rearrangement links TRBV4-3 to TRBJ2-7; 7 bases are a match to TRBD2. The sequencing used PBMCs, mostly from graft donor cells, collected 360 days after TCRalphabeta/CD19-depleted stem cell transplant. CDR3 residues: CASSQLFASGYEQYF. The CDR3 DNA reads TGCGCCAGCAGCCAACTTTTCGCTAGCGGCTACGAGCAGTACTTC.